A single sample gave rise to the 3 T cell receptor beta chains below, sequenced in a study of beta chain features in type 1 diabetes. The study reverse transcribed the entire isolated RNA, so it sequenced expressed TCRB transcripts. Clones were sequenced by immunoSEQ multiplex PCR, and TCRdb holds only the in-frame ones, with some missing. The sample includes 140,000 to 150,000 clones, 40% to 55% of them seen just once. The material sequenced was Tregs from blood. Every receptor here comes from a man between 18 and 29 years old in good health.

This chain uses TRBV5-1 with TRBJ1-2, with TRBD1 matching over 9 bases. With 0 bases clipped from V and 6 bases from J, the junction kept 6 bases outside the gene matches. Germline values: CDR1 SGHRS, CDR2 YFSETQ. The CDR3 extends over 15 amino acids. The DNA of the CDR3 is TGCGCCAGCAGCTTGGCCACAGGGGGCGCGCATGGCTACACCTTC. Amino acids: CASSLATGGAHGYTF.

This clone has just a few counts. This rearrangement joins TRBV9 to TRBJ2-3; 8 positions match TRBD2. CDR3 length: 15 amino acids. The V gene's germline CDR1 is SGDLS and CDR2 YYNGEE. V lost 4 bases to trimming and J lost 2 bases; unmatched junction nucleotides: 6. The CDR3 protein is CASSPRGGFTDTQYF. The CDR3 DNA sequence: TGTGCCAGCAGCCCCCGGGGGGGCTTCACAGATACGCAGTATTTT.

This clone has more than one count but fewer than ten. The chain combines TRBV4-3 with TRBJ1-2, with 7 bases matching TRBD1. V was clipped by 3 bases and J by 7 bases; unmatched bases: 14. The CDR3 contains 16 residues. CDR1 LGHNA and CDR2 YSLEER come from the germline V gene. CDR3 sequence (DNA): TGCGCCAGCAGCCAGAGTTTCGCGGCGGCAGGGGGTGGCTACACCTTC. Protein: CASSQSFAAAGGGYTF.